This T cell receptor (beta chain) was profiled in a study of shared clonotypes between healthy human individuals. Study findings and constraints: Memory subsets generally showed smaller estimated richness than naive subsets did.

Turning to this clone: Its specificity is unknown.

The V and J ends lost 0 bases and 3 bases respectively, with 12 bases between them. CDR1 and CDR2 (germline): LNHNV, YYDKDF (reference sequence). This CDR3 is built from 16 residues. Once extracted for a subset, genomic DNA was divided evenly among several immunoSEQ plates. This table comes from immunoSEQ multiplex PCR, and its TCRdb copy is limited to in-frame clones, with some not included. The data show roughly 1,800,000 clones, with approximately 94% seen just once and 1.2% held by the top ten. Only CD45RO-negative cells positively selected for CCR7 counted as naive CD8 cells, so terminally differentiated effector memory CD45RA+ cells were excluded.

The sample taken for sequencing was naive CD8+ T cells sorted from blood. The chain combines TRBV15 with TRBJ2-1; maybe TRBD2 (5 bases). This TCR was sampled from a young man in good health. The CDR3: CATSRDRTGYYNEQFF. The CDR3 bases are TGTGCCACCAGCAGAGATCGTACGGGATACTACAATGAGCAGTTCTTC.